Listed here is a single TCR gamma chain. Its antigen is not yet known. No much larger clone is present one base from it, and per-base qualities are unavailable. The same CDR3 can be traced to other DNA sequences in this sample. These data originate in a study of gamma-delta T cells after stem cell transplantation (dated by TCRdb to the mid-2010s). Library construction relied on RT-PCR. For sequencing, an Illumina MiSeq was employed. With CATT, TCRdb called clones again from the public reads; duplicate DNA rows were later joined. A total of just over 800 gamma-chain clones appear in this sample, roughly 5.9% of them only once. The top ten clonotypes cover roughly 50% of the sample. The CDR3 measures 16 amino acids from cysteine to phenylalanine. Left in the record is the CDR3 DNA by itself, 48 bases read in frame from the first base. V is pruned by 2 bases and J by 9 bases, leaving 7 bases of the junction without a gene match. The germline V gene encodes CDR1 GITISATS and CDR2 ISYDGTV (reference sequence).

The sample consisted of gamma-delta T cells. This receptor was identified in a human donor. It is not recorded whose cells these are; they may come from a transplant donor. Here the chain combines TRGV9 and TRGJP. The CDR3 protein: CALWEARGLGKKIKVF. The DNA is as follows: TGTGCCTTGTGGGAGGCGCGGGGGTTGGGCAAAAAAATCAAGGTATTT.